This T cell receptor (beta chain) stems from a study of beta chain features in type 1 diabetes. Findings and caveats of the study: Moderate but significant shortening of TCRB CDR3s was recorded in all four CD4+ subsets from Type 1 diabetes patients.

Trimming took off 4 bases at V and 5 bases at J, with 12 bases between the two ends. The CDR3 covers 14 residues. Germline V gives CDR1 SEHNR, CDR2 FQNEAQ (reference sequence). As every portion of the isolated RNA was reverse transcribed, the sequencing read expressed TCRB transcripts. Deep immunoSEQ sequencing covered naive, central memory and regulatory T cell samples. Sequencing used immunoSEQ multiplex PCR; TCRdb keeps in-frame clones, though not all of them. The top ten hold around 0.12% of the sample, which has around 650,000 clones, roughly 12% seen once. A word on this clone: Its antigen is still unknown.

The V call is TRBV7-9, the J call TRBJ1-5, with unresolved D. The sequence was obtained from a man aged 25 to 40 with type 1 diabetes. The specimen was naive CD4+ T cells from blood. CDR3 residues: CASSSRGGYQPQHF. CDR3 coding DNA: TGTGCCAGCAGCTCCCGGGGAGGGTATCAGCCCCAGCATTTT.